The 9 T cell receptor beta chains listed next were all sequenced from one sample in a study of T cells after yellow fever vaccination. MiXCR, applied by TCRdb to the 5' RACE reads, yields one record per CDR3 protein. Among about 350,000 distinct CDR3 sequences listed, 8.1% were seen once. The source was PBMCs, collected 35 to 50 days after the first yellow fever vaccination. All receptors come from a man aged 18 to 29 who received the YFV17D yellow fever vaccine.

Ten or more counts support this clonotype. The rearrangement links TRBV4-1 to TRBJ2-1; 11 bases fit TRBD2. The CDR3 consists of 15 residues. Germline-derived CDR1 and CDR2 are MGHRA and YSYEKL. The V gene end was trimmed by 2 bases and the J gene end by 4 bases; junction bases not matched to a gene: 1. The CDR3 nucleotides are TGCGCCAGCAGCCAAATAGCGGGGGGGTACAATGAGCAGTTCTTC. Its translation is CASSQIAGGYNEQFF.

The CDR3 region is CATTWTGGTEAFF. CDR3 DNA sequence: TGTGCCACCACCTGGACAGGGGGCACTGAAGCTTTCTTT. This rearrangement joins TRBV25-1 to TRBJ1-1, with 10 bases lining up with TRBD1. Germline V gene data show CDR1 as MGHDK and CDR2 as SYGVNS. The ends lost 10 bases at V and 4 bases at J; junction bases unmatched: 6. The CDR3 runs to 13 residues.

This clonotype was seen only a few times. The rearrangement links TRBV4-1 to TRBJ2-1, with TRBD1 matching over 9 bases. With 7 bases clipped from V and 12 bases from J, the junction kept 19 bases outside the gene matches. Germline CDR1 and CDR2: MGHRA and YSYEKL. The CDR3 sequence is 16 residues long. In DNA form, the CDR3 reads TGCGCCAGCACCACTTCTCCCGGGACAGGGATAACTGGGCAGTTCTTC. Its protein is CASTTSPGTGITGQFF.

This clonotype was detected a few times. CDR3 DNA sequence: TGTGCCAGCAGCTTCCAAGCGGGGGTATACAATGAGCAGTTCTTC. This translates into CASSFQAGVYNEQFF. This chain joins TRBV5-5 and TRBJ2-1, with 8 positions matching TRBD2. Trimming took 2 bases from V and 4 from J; bases not matched to a gene: 5. The CDR3 totals 15 residues. Looked up from germline, CDR1 is SGHKS and CDR2 is YYEKEE (reference sequence).

This clonotype was recorded a few times. This sequence joins TRBV11-2 and TRBJ2-2; 8 bases match TRBD1. The germline CDR1 and CDR2 sequences are SGHAT and FQNNGV. The CDR3 covers 18 residues. V was clipped by 5 bases and J by 6 bases; unmatched bases: 17. In nucleotides, the CDR3 is TGTGCCAGCAGCCTTAGAGGAGGGTCAGGGGGCAGGGCCGGGGAGCTGTTTTTT. Its protein product is CASSLRGGSGGRAGELFF.

This clonotype has more than one count but fewer than ten. The chain uses TRBV6-4 and TRBJ1-2; D uncertain. The CDR3 has 12 amino acids. With 2 bases removed from V and 8 bases from J, the gap between germline ends came to 9 bases. Looked up from germline, CDR1 is MRHNA and CDR2 is SNTAGT. The CDR3 loop is CASSDSAGGYTF. CDR3 DNA sequence: TGTGCCAGCAGTGACAGTGCAGGCGGCTACACCTTC.

In its sample, this clonotype was seen a few times. The CDR3 loop is CSVGTGGGEQYF. CDR3 sequence (DNA): TGCAGCGTTGGAACAGGGGGCGGCGAGCAGTACTTC. This sequence joins TRBV29-1 and TRBJ2-7, with 9 bases that match TRBD1. V lost 4 bases to trimming and J lost 6 bases; unmatched junction nucleotides: 4. CDR3 length equals 12 residues. Germline CDR1 and CDR2: SQVTM and ANQGSEA.

The table lists this clonotype with many counts. The V and J genes are TRBV6-1 and TRBJ2-5; no definite D call. V shed 2 bases and J shed 5 bases, with 6 bases lying between them. Germline-derived CDR1 and CDR2 are MNHNS and SASEGT. There are 12 residues in the CDR3. The CDR3 coding sequence is TGTGCCAGCAGTGAACAACTGGAGACCCAGTACTTC. It yields the protein CASSEQLETQYF.

This clonotype was counted only a few times. The rearrangement uses TRBV21-1 and TRBJ2-7; TRBD1 is the table's D call and was not checked against the DNA. TRBV21-1 is termed a pseudogene. This CDR3 is 16 amino acids long. In DNA, the CDR3 is TGTGCCAGCAGCAAAGGTCGGGGCAGGGGAAATCGGGAGCAGTACGTC. Residues: CASSKGRGRGNREQYV.